The T cell receptor (beta chain) described here comes from a study of CD8+ T cells in alopecia areata. Study-wide results and caveats: In scalp and blood, many expanded lesional clones persisted during tofacitinib. Among the 100 top clones, expanded CD8+ clones, like scalp clonality, were significantly decreased by tofacitinib. More clonal than normal scalp was lesional scalp, particularly alopecia totalis/universalis.

Extraction and reverse transcription of RNA yielded cDNA as the sequencing template. TCRdb's table, derived via immunoSEQ multiplex PCR, lists solely in-frame clones and lacks some. This table has roughly 280,000 clones, about 62% appearing once. Treatment specified: oral pan-JAK inhibitor, 5-10 mg twice daily. Germline loops: CDR1 MNHEY, CDR2 SVGAGI. The CDR3 length is 16 residues. V lost 1 base to trimming and J lost 3 bases, with 15 bases between them. This clone appeared a few times. The antigen is not known. Specimen: CD4+ T cells sorted from blood, collected around week 54, from a patient treated with tofacitinib. The chain uses TRBV6-5 and TRBJ1-2; D remains ambiguous. This sequence originates from a human donor with alopecia areata. This CDR3 is CASSYWGKGADYGYTF. The CDR3, as DNA: TGTGCCAGCAGTTACTGGGGAAAGGGTGCGGACTATGGCTACACCTTC.